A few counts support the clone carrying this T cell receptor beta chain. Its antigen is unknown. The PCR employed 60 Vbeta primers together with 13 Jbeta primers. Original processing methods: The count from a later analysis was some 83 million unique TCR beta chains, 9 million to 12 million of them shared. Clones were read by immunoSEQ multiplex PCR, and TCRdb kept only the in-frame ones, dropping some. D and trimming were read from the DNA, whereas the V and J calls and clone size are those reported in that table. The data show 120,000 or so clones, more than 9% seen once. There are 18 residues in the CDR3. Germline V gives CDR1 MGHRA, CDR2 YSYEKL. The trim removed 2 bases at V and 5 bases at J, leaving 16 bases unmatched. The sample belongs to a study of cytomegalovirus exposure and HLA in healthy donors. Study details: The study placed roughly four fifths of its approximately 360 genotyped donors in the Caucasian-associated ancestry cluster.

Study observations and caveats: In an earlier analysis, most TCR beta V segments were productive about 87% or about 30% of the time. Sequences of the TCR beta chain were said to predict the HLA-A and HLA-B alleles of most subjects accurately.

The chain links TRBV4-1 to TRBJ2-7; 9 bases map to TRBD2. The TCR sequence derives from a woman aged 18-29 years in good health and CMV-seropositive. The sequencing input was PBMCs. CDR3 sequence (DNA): TGCGCCAGCAGCCAATCGGGAACTAGCGGGCCACCTCACGACGAGCAGTACTTC. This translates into CASSQSGTSGPPHDEQYF.